This entry concerns a single TCR beta chain. Trimming removed 1 base from V and 1 base from J, with 13 bases in between. The CDR3 is made up of 16 amino acids. CDR1 and CDR2 (germline): SEHNR, FQNEAQ (reference sequence). Measured with immunoSEQ multiplex PCR; TCRdb has only the in-frame clones, and not every one. Altogether under 110,000 clones are present, more than 75% being singletons, with the ten largest covering around a tenth. This specimen comes from a study of blood T cell repertoires in COVID-19. The overall study: Collection of acute and convalescent COVID-19 samples took place in the United States, Italy and Spain. The cDNA or gDNA used as material had been derived from T cells, B-cell-depleted T cells, or PBMCs.

The sample comprised peripheral blood. The receptor was isolated from a woman in her 30s with acute or convalescent COVID-19. The chain joins TRBV7-9 to TRBJ1-1, with D possibly TRBD1 on 6 matching bases. The CDR3 coding sequence is TGTGCCAGCAGCTTAGGTCTGGGGGCGGGGAACACTGAAGCTTTCTTT. It specifies CASSLGLGAGNTEAFF.